Given below is one T cell receptor beta chain in context. Its antigen is as yet unknown. The sample comes from a study of T cell repertoires in cytomegalovirus infection. Study-wide context: Both CMV infection and a matching HLA type were indicated by public TCR beta signatures. General study results and limits: Public TCR beta family frequency separated CMV-and-HLA carriers, including in an independent cohort. There were HLA-C-restricted CMV-specific TCR beta clonotypes dominating the ex vivo response.

The ends lost 5 bases at V and 0 bases at J; junction bases unmatched: 9. This CDR3 has 18 amino acids. Germline lookup yields CDR1 SGHTA and CDR2 FQGNSA. TCRdb itself ran the reads through MiXCR, one entry per CDR3 protein. The repertoire has some 130,000 distinct CDR3 sequences, around 25% of them found once; the top ten carry 34%. The receptor was derived from a human donor in good health (CMV status not recorded). Some clones in this sample may be carry-over from other donors' samples. The sample was PBMCs, sequenced either directly or after in vitro stimulation (not recorded which). V is TRBV7-2 and J is TRBJ2-6, with 8 positions matching TRBD2. The chain's CDR3 is CASSLRGGSPSGANVLTF. CDR3 DNA: TGTGCCAGCAGCCTACGGGGGGGGTCACCCTCTGGGGCCAACGTCCTGACTTTC.